This TCR beta chain is drawn from a study of beta chain features in type 1 diabetes. This CDR3 contains 13 residues. V dropped 11 bases and J dropped 7 bases, with 18 bases sitting between them. Germline-derived CDR1 and CDR2 are LNHDA and SQIVND (reference sequence). The whole isolated RNA underwent reverse transcription, so sequencing captured expressed TCRB transcripts. Sequenced naive, central memory and regulatory T cell samples produced an average of roughly 3.6 million reads. Assay used: immunoSEQ multiplex PCR; TCRdb lists only in-frame clones, some missing. This sample carries 430,000 or so clones, about an eighth of them seen once, and the ten largest clones take approximately 0.05%. The table lists this clone with a few counts.

The receptor comes from a woman aged 18-29 years in good health. Input material: naive CD4+ T cells from blood. The rearrangement links TRBV19 to TRBJ2-1; possibly TRBD1 or TRBD2 for D (5 bases each). The CDR3 nucleotides read TGTGCCTCCGTCGGGACGGCGAGGAATGAGCAGTTCTTC. Amino acids: CASVGTARNEQFF.